The table lists the clone carrying this TCR beta chain with many counts. This specimen belongs to a study of spatial heterogeneity in lung cancer. Indicated time point: sample taken at primary tumor resection. Extraction of whole RNA from tumor, nontumor lung or frozen PBMC preceded unsorted sequencing. Untreated early-stage non-small cell lung cancer patients, over 55 in total, were the donors. CDR3 length: 18 amino acids. Trimming cost V 7 bases and J 0 bases, with 22 bases left between them. Individually, TCR cDNA molecules were each labelled with a unique molecular identifier. Each CDR3 protein is one row after TCRdb ran MiXCR on the 5' RACE reads. The repertoire consists of 45,000 or so distinct CDR3 sequences, with 7.5% to 9% occurring once and the leading ten covering around an eighth.

Material: PBMCs, obtained at surgery. This sequence was found in a female donor with early-stage non-small cell lung cancer. The chain combines TRBV12-3 or TRBV12-4 with TRBJ2-1; tentatively, D is TRBD2 (7 bases). The CDR3 DNA sequence: TGTGCCAGCACCATCGATAGGGGGGGTTCGAGCTCCTACAATGAGCAGTTCTTC. Amino acids: CASTIDRGGSSSYNEQFF.